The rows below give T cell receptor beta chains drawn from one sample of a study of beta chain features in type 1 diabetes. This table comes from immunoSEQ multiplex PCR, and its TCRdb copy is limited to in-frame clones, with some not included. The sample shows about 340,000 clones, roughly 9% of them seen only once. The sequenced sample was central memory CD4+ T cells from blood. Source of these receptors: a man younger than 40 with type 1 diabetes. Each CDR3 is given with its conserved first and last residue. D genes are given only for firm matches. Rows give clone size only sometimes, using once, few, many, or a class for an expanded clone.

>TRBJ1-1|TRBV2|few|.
CASSLGQSEAFF
TGTGCCAGCAGTTTAGGACAGTCTGAAGCTTTCTTT
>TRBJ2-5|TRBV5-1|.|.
CASTHTNGEAGTTQYF
TGCGCCAGCACCCACACTAATGGGGAAGCGGGTACGACCCAGTACTTC
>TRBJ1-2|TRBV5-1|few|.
CASSLATEDYGYTF
TGCGCCAGCAGCTTGGCGACAGAGGACTATGGCTACACCTTC
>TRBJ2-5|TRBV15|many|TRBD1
CATSFGTAGTQYF
TGTGCCACCAGCTTCGGGACAGCTGGGACCCAGTACTTC
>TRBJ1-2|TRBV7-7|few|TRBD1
CASSLAGDRTLFGHTF
TGTGCCAGCAGCTTAGCCGGGGACAGGACATTATTTGGTCACACCTTC
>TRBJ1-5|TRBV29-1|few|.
CSVGGLNQPQHF
TGCAGCGTTGGTGGACTCAATCAGCCCCAGCATTTT
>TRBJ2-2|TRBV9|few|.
CASSVGVLGTGELFF
TGTGCCAGCAGCGTAGGGGTATTAGGCACCGGGGAGCTGTTTTTT
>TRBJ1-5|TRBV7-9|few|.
CASSLGLQPQHF
TGTGCCAGCAGCTTAGGGCTGCAGCCCCAGCATTTT
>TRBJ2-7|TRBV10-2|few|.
CASSDGNYEQYF
TGCGCCAGCAGTGACGGCAACTACGAGCAGTACTTC
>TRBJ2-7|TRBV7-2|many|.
CASSSDQYEQYF
TGTGCCAGCAGCTCCGACCAGTACGAGCAGTACTTC
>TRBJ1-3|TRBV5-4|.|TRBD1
CASSLGGTGNSGNTIYF
TGTGCCAGCAGCTTGGGGGGGACAGGGAACTCTGGAAACACCATATATTTT
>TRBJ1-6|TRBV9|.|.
CASSSSLVHYNSPLHF
TGTGCCAGCAGTTCAAGTTTAGTACATTATAATTCACCCCTCCACTTT
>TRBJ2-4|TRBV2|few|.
CASREGVAKNIQYF
TGTGCCAGCAGAGAGGGGGTAGCCAAAAACATTCAGTACTTC
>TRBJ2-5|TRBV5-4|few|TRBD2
CASSQELRGETQYF
TGTGCCAGCAGCCAAGAATTGCGGGGGGAGACCCAGTACTTC
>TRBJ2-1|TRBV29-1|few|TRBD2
CSVAGGAANEQFF
TGCAGCGTTGCCGGGGGGGCTGCCAATGAGCAGTTCTTC
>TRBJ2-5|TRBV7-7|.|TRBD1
CASSQDRGREETQYF
TGTGCCAGCAGCCAAGACAGGGGGCGGGAAGAGACCCAGTACTTC
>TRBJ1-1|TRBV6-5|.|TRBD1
CASSSRTGRLEAFF
TGTGCCAGCAGCTCCCGGACAGGCAGGCTTGAAGCTTTCTTT
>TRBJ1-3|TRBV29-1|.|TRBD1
CSVVPGQGGNTIYF
TGCAGCGTGGTGCCGGGACAGGGGGGAAACACCATATATTTT
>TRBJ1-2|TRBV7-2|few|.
CASSSFQGSYGYTF
TGTGCCAGCAGCTCGTTCCAGGGGTCCTATGGCTACACCTTC
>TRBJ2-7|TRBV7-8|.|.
CASSPGTRTYEQYF
TGTGCCAGCAGCCCAGGGACACGGACCTACGAGCAGTACTTC
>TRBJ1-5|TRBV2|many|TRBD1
CASSERQGAIQPQHF
TGTGCCAGCAGTGAAAGGCAGGGGGCTATTCAGCCCCAGCATTTT
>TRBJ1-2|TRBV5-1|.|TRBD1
CASSLGTGGFGYTF
TGCGCCAGCAGCTTGGGTACAGGGGGCTTCGGCTACACCTTC
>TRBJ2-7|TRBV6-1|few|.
CASSLQPRTYEQYF
TGTGCCAGCAGTCTCCAACCTCGTACCTACGAGCAGTACTTC
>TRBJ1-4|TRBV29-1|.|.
CSVVATNEKLFF
TGCAGCGTGGTCGCAACTAATGAAAAACTGTTTTTT
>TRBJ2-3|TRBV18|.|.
CASSPWGSSTDTQYF
TGTGCCAGCTCACCGTGGGGATCTAGCACAGATACGCAGTATTTT
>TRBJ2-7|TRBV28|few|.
CASSLWHGSYEQYF
TGTGCCAGCAGTTTATGGCACGGCTCCTACGAGCAGTACTTC
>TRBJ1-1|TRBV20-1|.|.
CSGGETEAFF
TGCAGTGGGGGGGAGACTGAAGCTTTCTTT
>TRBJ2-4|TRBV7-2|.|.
CASSPSTGSQYF
TGTGCCAGCAGCCCGTCCACAGGATCTCAGTACTTC
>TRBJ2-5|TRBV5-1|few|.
CASRELEAQETQYF
TGCGCCAGCAGAGAACTAGAGGCCCAAGAGACCCAGTACTTC
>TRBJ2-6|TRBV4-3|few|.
CASSQEVQGGSGANVLTF
TGCGCCAGCAGCCAAGAGGTACAGGGTGGATCTGGGGCCAACGTCCTGACTTTC
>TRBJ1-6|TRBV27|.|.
CASSLDRASPLHF
TGTGCCAGCAGCCTGGACCGAGCTTCACCCCTCCACTTT
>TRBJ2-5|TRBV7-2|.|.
CASSFGGSQAETQYF
TGTGCCAGCAGCTTCGGCGGGTCCCAGGCTGAGACCCAGTACTTC
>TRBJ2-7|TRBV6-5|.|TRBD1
CASSSVGQALSYEQYF
TGTGCCAGCAGTTCAGTGGGACAGGCTCTTTCCTACGAGCAGTACTTC
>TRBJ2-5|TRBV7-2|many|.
CASSLVETQYF
TGTGCCAGCAGCTTAGTAGAGACCCAGTACTTC
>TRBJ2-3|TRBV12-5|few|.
CASGLGIGTDTQYF
TGTGCTAGTGGTTTGGGGATAGGGACAGATACGCAGTATTTT
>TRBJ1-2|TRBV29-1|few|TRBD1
CSVDGTGSAYGYTF
TGCAGCGTTGATGGGACAGGGTCGGCGTATGGCTACACCTTC
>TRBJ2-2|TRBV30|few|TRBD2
CAWSSGGLGTGELFF
TGTGCCTGGAGTTCGGGGGGATTAGGCACCGGGGAGCTGTTTTTT
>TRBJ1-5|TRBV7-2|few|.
CASSSGTQGAQHF
TGTGCCAGCAGCTCGGGGACGCAAGGGGCCCAGCATTTT
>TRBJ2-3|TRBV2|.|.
CASAWDLRTDTQYF
TGTGCCAGCGCTTGGGACTTACGCACAGATACGCAGTATTTT
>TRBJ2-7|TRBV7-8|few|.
CASSLVSGAAEQYF
TGTGCCAGCAGCCTTGTTTCGGGGGCGGCCGAGCAGTACTTC
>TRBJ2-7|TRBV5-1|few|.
CASSPGVRLRSYEQYF
TGCGCCAGCAGCCCGGGGGTGAGGCTTAGGTCCTACGAGCAGTACTTC
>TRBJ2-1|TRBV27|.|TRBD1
CASSYSGGSYNEQFF
TGTGCCAGCAGTTACTCAGGGGGCTCCTACAATGAGCAGTTCTTC
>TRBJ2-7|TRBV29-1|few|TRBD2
CSVLAGENYEQYF
TGCAGCGTACTAGCGGGGGAGAACTACGAGCAGTACTTC